This entry lists 6 T cell receptor beta chains sequenced from one sample in a study of chemoradiotherapy in HPV16-positive cancers (dated by TCRdb to between 2022 and 2023). The library came from the immunoSEQ multiplex PCR assay. In its TCRdb copy, this immuneACCESS table keeps in-frame sequences only and misses some clones. Where compared with another copy, unresolved V genes explain less than half of these, and the others have no known cause. Within this sample are 2,500 to 3,500 clones, with roughly two thirds of them counted one time only. The ten largest clones take up 14% to 15% of the sample. The material was obtained from a patient who underwent chemoradiotherapy. These TCRs come from a human donor with HPV-associated anogenital cancer.

The chain uses TRBV28 and TRBJ2-1; tentative D call: TRBD1 (6 bases). The CDR3 has 14 amino acids. V lost 2 bases to trimming and J lost 8 bases, with 13 bases between them. CDR1 is MDHEN, CDR2 SYDVKM, per germline. CDR3: CASSLRQGFDEQFF. Here the CDR3 DNA reads TGTGCCAGCAGTTTACGGCAGGGGTTTGATGAGCAGTTCTTC.

This clone has a handful of counts. The V gene is TRBV30, the J gene TRBJ2-5, with 7 bases fitting TRBD2. The trim removed 5 bases at V and 5 bases at J, leaving 20 bases unmatched. This CDR3 spans 17 amino acids. Germline assignment: CDR1 GTSNPN and CDR2 SVGIG (reference sequence). CDR3 sequence (DNA): TGTGCCTGGGCCGGCGCGGGGGATTTAGTTATTTCGGAGACCCAGTACTTC. Amino acid sequence: CAWAGAGDLVISETQYF.

The V and J genes are TRBV5-1 and TRBJ2-4; D may be TRBD1 or TRBD2 (5 bases each). V was trimmed by 0 bases and J by 1 base, leaving 8 bases between them. The germline CDR1 and CDR2 sequences are SGHRS and YFSETQ. The CDR3 loop spans 15 amino acids. In DNA form, the CDR3 reads TGCGCCAGCAGCTTGGGGGGGACGGCCAAAAACATTCAGTACTTC. Its translation is CASSLGGTAKNIQYF. Using reference TRBV5-1 and TRBJ2-4 for the parts outside the CDR3, the full variable domain is KAGVTQTPRYLIKTRGQQVTLSCSPISGHRSVSWYQQTPGQGLQFLFEYFSETQRNKGNFPGRFSGRQFSNSRSEMNVSTLELGDSALYLCASSLGGTAKNIQYFGAGTRLSVL.

The CDR3 nucleotides read TGTGCCAGCAGCGAACCTGTCACTAGGGCCGGTGAGCAGTTCTTC. This gives the protein CASSEPVTRAGEQFF. The V call is TRBV11-3, the J call TRBJ2-1; tentative D call: TRBD2 (5 bases). Germline V gives CDR1 SGHNT, CDR2 YENEEA. CDR3 length: 15 residues. With 5 bases removed from V and 9 bases from J, the gap between germline ends came to 20 bases. Drawing the rest from reference TRBV11-3 and TRBJ2-1, the complete variable domain is EAGVVQSPRYKIIEKKQPVAFWCNPISGHNTLYWYLQNLGQGPELLIRYENEEAVDDSQLPKDRFSAERLKGVDSTLKIQPAELGDSAVYLCASSEPVTRAGEQFFGPGTRLTVL.

The genes are TRBV5-6 and TRBJ2-5; 9 bases map to TRBD1. This CDR3 is 16 amino acids long. The junction had 8 bases not matched to a gene; V was cut back by 0 bases and J by 5 bases. Germline V gene lookup returns CDR1 SGHDT and CDR2 YYEEEE. The CDR3 sequence: CASSLARTGAGETQYF. The CDR3, as DNA: TGTGCCAGCAGCTTGGCGAGGACAGGGGCTGGCGAGACCCAGTACTTC.

Here the CDR3 DNA reads TGTGCCATCAGTGAGTCACAGAAAAATGAGCAGTTCTTC. Encoded protein: CAISESQKNEQFF. The chain carries TRBV10-3 and TRBJ2-1; D not resolved. Trimming left V 0 bases short and J 7 bases short, with 7 bases between. Germline CDR1 reads ENHRY; CDR2 reads SYGVKD. The CDR3 has 13 residues.